Listed below are T cell receptor beta chains from one sample, sequenced in a study of blood T cell repertoires in COVID-19. The assay was immunoSEQ multiplex PCR, and TCRdb's table has in-frame clones only and misses some. This sample has around 120,000 clones; 70% to 90% occur once, and the top ten carry 6.5% to 9%. The source material was peripheral blood. The receptor source for this set is a man aged 50-60 years with acute or convalescent COVID-19. CDR3s include the opening cysteine and the closing phenylalanine or tryptophan. The size of a clone is reported for some rows only, either as once, few or many, or as a class for expanded clones.

clone_size,cdr3_length,v_call,cdr3_aa
-,17,TRBV11-2,CASSLGLAGGREDTQYF
-,11,TRBV29-1,CSAVAGDGYTF
-,12,TRBV24-1,CASEEANEKLFF
-,16,TRBV6-1,CASSVTSGSLTDTQYF
-,13,TRBV5-1,CASSLVQYNEQFF
-,12,TRBV6-6,CASSYQEQPQHF
few,18,TRBV3-1/TRBV3-2,CASSQDRLAGGNTGELFF
-,15,TRBV3-1/TRBV3-2,CASSQRPGDTGELFF
-,16,TRBV14,CASSQMVGLAGDEQYF
-,14,TRBV6-6,CASTGGSSRETQYF
-,12,TRBV10-3,CAISGTSYEQYF
-,15,TRBV11-3,CASSFMGGDYNEQFF
-,15,TRBV11-2,CASSPPTLFGETQYF
-,13,TRBV30,CAWDGGTNQPQHF
-,17,TRBV5-1,CASSLAPTQGFAYEQYF
-,13,TRBV6-2/TRBV6-3,CASSRTENYGYTF
-,14,TRBV25-1,CASSESGRGGEQYF
-,13,TRBV30,CAWCSGNNSPLHF
-,16,TRBV5-4,CASSSGLAKSTDTQYF
-,17,TRBV30,CAWRGDRANPLRSPLHF
-,16,TRBV15,CATSASKGGKTGELFF
-,16,TRBV19,CASSTTRGQGTGELFF
-,14,TRBV19,CASSTRTGGQPQHF
once,15,TRBV19,CASSTHRDLTYEQYF
-,16,TRBV7-9,CASSLGETRRRGTQYF
-,15,TRBV6-1,CASSEAGGQVWPQHF
-,15,TRBV5-1,CASSLSGTRGSEQYF
-,14,TRBV6-5,CASSRRVKNTEAFF
-,15,TRBV24-1,CATSGQGRSKETQYF
-,17,TRBV6-2/TRBV6-3,CASSTGTSGGSSYEQYF
-,17,TRBV24-1,CATNSGPLTRGTGELFF
-,14,TRBV5-1,CASSAGQPNYGYTF
-,15,TRBV19,CASSGIRVGNYGYTF
-,12,TRBV6-5,CASGDRVETQYF
-,19,TRBV7-6,CASSLRPREAAGAEEPQHF
-,14,TRBV13,CASSRSGGPYEQYF
-,15,TRBV5-6,CASSLLAQGKGGYTF
-,15,TRBV20-1,CSASLAGGRYNEQFF
-,14,TRBV6-2/TRBV6-3,CASSYGAGRYEQYF
-,12,TRBV5-4,CASSLVAGEQYF
-,12,TRBV24-1,CATSDSPFEQFF
-,15,TRBV6-4,CASSDGTSGTDTQYF
-,13,TRBV10-1,CASSDRGSYEQYF
-,14,TRBV6-4,CASSVAGGPDTQYF
-,16,TRBV7-9,CASSLSDREANYGYTF
-,11,TRBV5-5,CASSLVSVQFF
-,15,TRBV6-1,CASSERRQGIYEQYF
-,15,TRBV19,CASSPYSTPYYEQYF
once,13,TRBV7-9,CASGGTVKETQYF
-,16,TRBV10-3,CAISGTLGQGVETQYF
-,12,TRBV11-3,CASSSYIGELFF
-,16,TRBV5-1,CASSLKGQGIYNEQFF
-,16,TRBV10-3,CAIRAGQGVPTDTQYF
-,15,TRBV30,CAGRVPGQGFSGYTF
-,14,TRBV30,CAWSVWGGTDTQYF
-,15,TRBV5-8,CASSFPGGGNQPQHF
-,15,TRBV2,CASSEGGRGSYEQYF
-,16,TRBV13,CASSLEGQGDNTEAFF
-,14,TRBV6-5,CASSPGGFNEKLFF
-,13,TRBV29-1,CSVDNRAGNIQYF